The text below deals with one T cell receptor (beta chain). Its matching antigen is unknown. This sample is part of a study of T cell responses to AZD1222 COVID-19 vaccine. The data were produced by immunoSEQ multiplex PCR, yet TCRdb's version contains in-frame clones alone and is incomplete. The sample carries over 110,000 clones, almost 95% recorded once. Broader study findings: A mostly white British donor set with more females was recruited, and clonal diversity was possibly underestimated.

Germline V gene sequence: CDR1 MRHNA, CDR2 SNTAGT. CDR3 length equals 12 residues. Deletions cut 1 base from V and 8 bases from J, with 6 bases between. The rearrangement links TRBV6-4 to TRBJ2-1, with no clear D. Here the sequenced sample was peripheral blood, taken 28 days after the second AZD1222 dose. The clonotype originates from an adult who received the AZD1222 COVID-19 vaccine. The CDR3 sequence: CASSDLGYEQFF. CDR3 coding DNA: TGTGCCAGCAGTGACTTAGGGTATGAGCAGTTCTTC.